The rows below give T cell receptor beta chains drawn from one sample of a study of T cell responses to AZD1222 COVID-19 vaccine. Generated by immunoSEQ multiplex PCR, the TCRdb table keeps only in-frame clones and is missing some. Among roughly 120,000 clones listed, approximately 86% were seen once. The sequences come from peripheral blood, collected 28 days after the second AZD1222 dose. The receptor set was obtained from an adult who received the AZD1222 COVID-19 vaccine. Each CDR3 is given with its conserved first and last residue. Fields, in order: D gene, CDR3 length, J gene, clone size, V gene, CDR3 DNA, CDR3 protein. The D gene is left open where the match is weak. Expanded clones are given a class, and other clones once, few, many or no size at all.

>TRBD2|16|TRBJ2-2|once|TRBV5-4
TGTGCCAGCAGCTTGGAGGGCGGGGGAAACACCGGGGAGCTGTTTTTT
CASSLEGGGNTGELFF
>-|15|TRBJ1-4|-|TRBV5-8
TGTGCCAGCAGCCTAGGGACACTTAAGAATGAAAAACTGTTTTTT
CASSLGTLKNEKLFF
>-|12|TRBJ2-7|-|TRBV7-9
TGTGCCAGCAGCCAGGGGGGCTACGAGCAGTACTTC
CASSQGGYEQYF
>-|14|TRBJ1-1|once|TRBV11-2
TGTGCCAGCAGCTTACGGTCTTTGGGATCGAGAGCTTTCTTT
CASSLRSLGSRAFF
>TRBD1|16|TRBJ1-5|-|TRBV19
TGTGCCAGTAGTATTTGGCGGGGACAGGGGGTTCAGCCCCAGCATTTT
CASSIWRGQGVQPQHF
>TRBD2|14|TRBJ2-3|-|TRBV25-1
TGTGCCAGCAGACTAGCGGGTCCTACAGATACGCAGTATTTT
CASRLAGPTDTQYF
>-|15|TRBJ2-7|-|TRBV4-3
TGCGCCAGCAGTCGCGAAAGGTGGGGTTCCTACGAGCAGTACTTC
CASSRERWGSYEQYF
>-|16|TRBJ1-3|once|TRBV18
TGTGCCAGCTCACCTTCCGGGACTAACTCTGGAAACACCATATATTTT
CASSPSGTNSGNTIYF
>TRBD1|15|TRBJ2-7|-|TRBV2
TGTGCCAGCACCGGGACAGGCTCGGCACCCTACGAGCAGTACTTC
CASTGTGSAPYEQYF
>TRBD2|15|TRBJ2-3|-|TRBV24-1
TGTGCCACCAGTGATCCCGGGACTAGCGTCGATACGCAGTATTTT
CATSDPGTSVDTQYF
>-|13|TRBJ1-1|-|TRBV7-3
TGTGCCAGCAGCCGCTCCAAAGGGACTGAAGCTTTCTTT
CASSRSKGTEAFF
>-|12|TRBJ2-2|-|TRBV27
TGTGCCAGCAGTTTCCCAGCCGGGGAGCTGTTTTTT
CASSFPAGELFF
>TRBD1|15|TRBJ1-2|-|TRBV29-1
TGCAGCGTTGAAGATATCTCCGACAGGGGCTCTGGCTACACCTTC
CSVEDISDRGSGYTF
>-|14|TRBJ1-1|-|TRBV6-1
TGTGCCAGCAGTGAAATCCAGGAGAACACTGAAGCTTTCTTT
CASSEIQENTEAFF
>TRBD1|13|TRBJ1-1|-|TRBV7-2
TGTGCCAGCAGCAGGACAGGGAACACTGAAGCTTTCTTT
CASSRTGNTEAFF
>TRBD1|14|TRBJ2-7|-|TRBV6-5
TGTGCCAGCAATATGGGACAGGGGGCCTACGAGCAGTACTTC
CASNMGQGAYEQYF
>TRBD2|18|TRBJ2-1|few|TRBV25-1
TGTGCCAGCAGTGAATCCCCTCGAAGCGGGAGCTCCTACAATGAGCAGTTCTTC
CASSESPRSGSSYNEQFF
>-|14|TRBJ2-2|-|TRBV24-1
TGTGCCACCAGTGACCCTACTTGGTCCGGGGAGCTGTTTTTT
CATSDPTWSGELFF
>TRBD1|15|TRBJ1-2|once|TRBV7-2
TGTGCCAGCAGCCCCCGGGGGACAGCCACCTATGGCTACACCTTC
CASSPRGTATYGYTF
>-|14|TRBJ1-4|-|TRBV18
TGTGCCAGCTCACCACAGGGGAATAATGAAAAACTGTTTTTT
CASSPQGNNEKLFF
>TRBD1|14|TRBJ2-1|-|TRBV29-1
TGCAGCGTTGCGGTGACAGGGCGGTACAATGAGCAGTTCTTC
CSVAVTGRYNEQFF
>TRBD2|15|TRBJ2-7|-|TRBV7-2
TGTGCCAGCACTCCCGGGGCTAGCGGCTCCTACGAGCAGTACTTC
CASTPGASGSYEQYF
>TRBD1|13|TRBJ1-2|-|TRBV19
TGTGCCAGCCGCTGGGACAGGGGCTATGGCTACACCTTC
CASRWDRGYGYTF
>TRBD2|15|TRBJ2-7|-|TRBV7-2
TGTGCCAGCAGCCCGAATCTAGCGGGCGTCTACGAGCAGTACTTC
CASSPNLAGVYEQYF
>-|14|TRBJ1-2|-|TRBV18
TGTGCCAGCTCACCACCTTATCAGTCCTATGGCTACACCTTC
CASSPPYQSYGYTF
>-|15|TRBJ2-1|-|TRBV7-2
TGTGCCAGCAGCTTAGATCGGGTTGCGTACAATGAGCAGTTCTTC
CASSLDRVAYNEQFF
>-|12|TRBJ2-3|-|TRBV15
TGTGCCACCAGCTCTCCAGGGGATACGCAGTATTTT
CATSSPGDTQYF
>TRBD1|14|TRBJ2-7|-|TRBV28
TGTGCCAGCAGTCTGGACAGGGGGCGCGCCGAGCAGTACTTC
CASSLDRGRAEQYF
>-|16|TRBJ2-7|-|TRBV5-1
TGCGCCAGCAGCTGGAGGTCGGACCTTAGCTCCTACGAGCAGTACTTC
CASSWRSDLSSYEQYF
>-|12|TRBJ1-2|-|TRBV10-3
TGTGCCATCAGTGAAGGAAAAACGGGATACACCTTC
CAISEGKTGYTF
>-|14|TRBJ1-1|-|TRBV5-5
TGTGCCAGCACCTCTTGGCCAGCTACCACTGAAGCTTTCTTT
CASTSWPATTEAFF
>-|14|TRBJ2-7|-|TRBV7-8
TGTGCCAGCAGCAGCAGACGTCACTCCTACGAGCAGTACTTC
CASSSRRHSYEQYF
>TRBD1|14|TRBJ1-2|-|TRBV19
TGTGCCAGTAGTATGGGGACAGGGGGCGATGGCTACACCTTC
CASSMGTGGDGYTF
>TRBD1|13|TRBJ1-2|-|TRBV28
TGTGCCAGCAGTCCGGACAGGGGGCTTGGCTACACCTTC
CASSPDRGLGYTF
>-|11|TRBJ1-1|-|TRBV30
TGTGCCTGGAGGGGGGGGACTGAAGCTTTCTTT
CAWRGGTEAFF
>TRBD2|14|TRBJ2-7|-|TRBV27
TGTGCCAGCAGTTTGCGGGGGACCAACTACGAGCAGTACTTC
CASSLRGTNYEQYF
>-|12|TRBJ2-3|-|TRBV5-6
TGTGCCAGCAGCCGTCCGAGTGGGGCGCAGTATTTT
CASSRPSGAQYF
>-|18|TRBJ2-6|few|TRBV7-3
TGTGCCAGCAGCCCCACGGTGGTGTCATTACCTGGGGCCAACGTCCTGACTTTC
CASSPTVVSLPGANVLTF
>TRBD1|15|TRBJ2-7|-|TRBV9
TGTGCCAGCAGCGTTTCGACAGGGGGGTCTAACGAGCAGTACTTC
CASSVSTGGSNEQYF
>TRBD1|14|TRBJ1-2|-|TRBV19
TGTGCCAGTACCCCGGACAGGGGATCCTATGGCTACACCTTC
CASTPDRGSYGYTF
>TRBD1|15|TRBJ2-6|-|TRBV4-3
TGCGCCAGCAGCCAGACAGGGGTTGGGGCCAACGTCCTGACTTTC
CASSQTGVGANVLTF
>-|12|TRBJ2-5|once|TRBV5-1
TGCGCCAGCAAGGAGGGGCCCGAGACCCAGTACTTC
CASKEGPETQYF
>-|15|TRBJ2-2|-|TRBV10-1
TGCGCCAGCGGGCCCAGCGGCCCGAACACCGGGGAGCTGTTTTTT
CASGPSGPNTGELFF
>-|13|TRBJ1-1|few|TRBV5-1
TGCGCCAGCCGGATAGACGGGGGCCCTGAAGCTTTCTTT
CASRIDGGPEAFF
>-|17|TRBJ1-1|few|TRBV7-9
TGTGCCAGCAGCCCCGGAGCCGCGGGCGTAGAAAACACTGAAGCTTTCTTT
CASSPGAAGVENTEAFF
>-|17|TRBJ2-1|once|TRBV5-1
TGCGCCAGCAGCTTAAAAGTGTTATTGACGGTGGGCCATGAGCAGTTCTTC
CASSLKVLLTVGHEQFF